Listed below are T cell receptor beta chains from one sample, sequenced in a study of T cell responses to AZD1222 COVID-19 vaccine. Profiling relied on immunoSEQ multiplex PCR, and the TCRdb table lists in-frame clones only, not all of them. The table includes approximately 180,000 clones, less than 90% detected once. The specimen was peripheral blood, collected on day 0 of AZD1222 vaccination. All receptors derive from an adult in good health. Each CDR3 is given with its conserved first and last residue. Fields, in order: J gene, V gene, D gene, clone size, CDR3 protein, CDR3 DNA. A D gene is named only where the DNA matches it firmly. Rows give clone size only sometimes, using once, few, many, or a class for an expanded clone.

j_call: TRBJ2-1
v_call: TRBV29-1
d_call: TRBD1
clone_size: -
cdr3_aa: CSARTGAGTYNEQFF
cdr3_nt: TGCAGCGCCCGAACAGGGGCCGGGACCTACAATGAGCAGTTCTTC

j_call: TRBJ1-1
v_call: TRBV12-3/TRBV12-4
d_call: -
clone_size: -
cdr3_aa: CASMRTEAFF
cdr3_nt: TGTGCCAGCATGAGGACTGAAGCTTTCTTT

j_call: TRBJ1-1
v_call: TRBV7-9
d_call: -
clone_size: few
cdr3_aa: CASTPWPDTEAFF
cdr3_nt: TGTGCCAGCACCCCTTGGCCTGACACTGAAGCTTTCTTT

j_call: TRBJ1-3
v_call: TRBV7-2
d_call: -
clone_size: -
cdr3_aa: CASSLLVGTGGNTIYF
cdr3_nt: TGTGCCAGCAGCTTACTCGTCGGGACGGGTGGAAACACCATATATTTT

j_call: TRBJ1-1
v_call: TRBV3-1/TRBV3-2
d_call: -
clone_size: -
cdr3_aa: CASSQASGTLQAFF
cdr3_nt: TGTGCCAGCAGCCAAGCGTCCGGGACCCTACAAGCTTTCTTT

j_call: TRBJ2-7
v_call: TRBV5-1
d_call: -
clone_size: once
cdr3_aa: CASSLKVQGTYEQYF
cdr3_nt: TGCGCCAGCAGCTTGAAGGTGCAGGGTACCTACGAGCAGTACTTC

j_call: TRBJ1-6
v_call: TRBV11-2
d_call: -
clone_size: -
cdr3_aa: CASSLNWDTVNSPLHF
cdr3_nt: TGTGCCAGCAGCTTAAATTGGGACACGGTTAATTCACCCCTCCACTTT

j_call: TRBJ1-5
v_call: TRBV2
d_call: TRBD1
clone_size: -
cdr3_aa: CASSEENNRTGSNQPQHF
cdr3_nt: TGTGCCAGCAGTGAAGAAAATAATAGGACAGGTAGCAATCAGCCCCAGCATTTT

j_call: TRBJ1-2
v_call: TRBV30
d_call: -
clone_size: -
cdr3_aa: CAWSYQGLNYGYTF
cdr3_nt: TGTGCCTGGAGTTACCAGGGACTTAACTATGGCTACACCTTC

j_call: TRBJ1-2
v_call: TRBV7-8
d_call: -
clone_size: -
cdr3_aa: CASSLGRPGRGLKYGYTF
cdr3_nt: TGTGCCAGCAGCTTAGGTCGGCCAGGGAGGGGTTTGAAGTATGGCTACACCTTC

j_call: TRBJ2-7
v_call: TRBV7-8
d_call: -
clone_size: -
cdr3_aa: CASSLETRAGGQYF
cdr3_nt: TGTGCCAGCAGCTTAGAAACTAGAGCTGGGGGGCAGTACTTC